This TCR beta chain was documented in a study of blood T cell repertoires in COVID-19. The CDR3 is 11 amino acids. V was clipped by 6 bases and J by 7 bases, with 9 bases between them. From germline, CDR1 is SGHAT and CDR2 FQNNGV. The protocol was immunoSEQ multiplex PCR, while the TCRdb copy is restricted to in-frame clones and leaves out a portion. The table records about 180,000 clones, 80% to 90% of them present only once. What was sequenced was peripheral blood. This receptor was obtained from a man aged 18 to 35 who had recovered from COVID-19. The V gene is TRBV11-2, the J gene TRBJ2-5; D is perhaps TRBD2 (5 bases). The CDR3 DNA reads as TGTGCCAGCAGTTCCGGAGGGACCCAGTACTTC. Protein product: CASSSGGTQYF.